This TCR beta chain emerged from a study of blood T cell repertoires in COVID-19 (TCRdb year 2020). With regard to the full study: Samples covering the acute and convalescent phases of COVID-19 were provided by collaborators in the United States, Italy and Spain. The prospective study material was composed of cDNA or gDNA derived from T cells, B-cell-depleted T cells, or PBMCs. The repertoires were released in a freely available public database meant as a resource for research on the immune response to SARS-CoV-2. Where HLA class I and class II types were available, the types were taken from metadata supplied by the sample provider, not from assay-based typing. Samples were obtained from the ongoing ImmuneRACE study (first 160 participants) and from 1,254 subjects provided by 6 global collaborators. Sample metadata almost always included a de-identified subject ID, COVID-19 status, age in years and sex. The dataset comprised deeply sampled blood TCRbeta repertoires from subjects exposed to, actively infected with, or recovered from COVID-19.

Broad study findings and their caveats: Clinical and demographic metadata were provided uncurated, with the amount varying by source and participant.

V loses 3 bases, J loses 6 bases, and the germline ends lie 17 bases apart. From the cysteine up to the phenylalanine, the CDR3 has a length of 15 residues. Left in the record is the CDR3 DNA by itself, 45 bases read in frame from the first base. CDR1 and CDR2, looked up from the germline V gene (reference sequence), are LGHDT and YNNKEL. Comments on this clone: Its binding antigen is unknown. No much larger clone exists at a distance of one base, and base qualities are not known.

The immunoSEQ Assay, a bias-controlled multiplex PCR, was used to amplify TCRbeta CDR3 regions from genomic DNA. Per the original workflow: The number of nucleated cells in each sample was estimated by amplification of reference gene primers within the assay. To quantify the absolute abundance of each unique TCRbeta CDR3 rearrangement, sequence reads were collapsed and filtered. For each sample, productive Simpson clonality was calculated as the square root of Simpson's diversity index over productive rearrangements. In TCRdb, the immuneACCESS table is reduced to in-frame sequences with V and J assigned. These tables do not hold every clone; where another copy was compared, an unresolved V gene accounts for under half, and the others remain unexplained. The D gene and trimming were derived from the DNA, and the V and J assignments and clone size from that table. The sample data list over 100,000 clones, and 70% to 85% of these were observed just once. More than 9% of the sample is taken by the ten largest.

Collaborating institutions collected whole blood in K2EDTA tubes following their own protocols. Collaborator samples were shipped for TCRbeta analysis as frozen whole blood, isolated PBMCs, or DNA extracted from either sample type. This clonotype originated in a woman in her fifties or sixties with acute or convalescent COVID-19. The sample was peripheral blood. The V and J genes are TRBV3-1 (or the pseudogene TRBV3-2) and TRBJ2-5; TRBD2 is a weak D gene call, 5 bases matching. This receptor carries the CDR3 CASSQTRRTEKTQYF. In nucleotides, the sequence is TGTGCCAGCAGCCAGACCCGCAGGACTGAGAAGACCCAGTACTTC.